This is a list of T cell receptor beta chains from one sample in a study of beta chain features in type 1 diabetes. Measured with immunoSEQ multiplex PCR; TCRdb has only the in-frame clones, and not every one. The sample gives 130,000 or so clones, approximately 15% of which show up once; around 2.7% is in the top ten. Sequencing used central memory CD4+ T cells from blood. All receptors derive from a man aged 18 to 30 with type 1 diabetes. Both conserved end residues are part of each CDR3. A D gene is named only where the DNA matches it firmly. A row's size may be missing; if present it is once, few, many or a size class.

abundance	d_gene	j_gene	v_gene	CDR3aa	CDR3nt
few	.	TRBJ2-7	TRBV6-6	CASSYSTQGSYEQYF	TGTGCCAGCAGTTACTCCACACAGGGCTCCTACGAGCAGTACTTC
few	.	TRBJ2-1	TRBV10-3	CAISPGSLTTHEQFF	TGTGCCATCAGTCCCGGGAGTTTGACTACTCATGAGCAGTTCTTC
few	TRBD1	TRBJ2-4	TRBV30	CAWSVFRTGKNIQYF	TGTGCCTGGAGTGTTTTTAGGACAGGGAAAAACATTCAGTACTTC
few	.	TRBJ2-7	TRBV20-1	CSAGYFYEQYF	TGCAGTGCTGGTTATTTCTACGAGCAGTACTTC
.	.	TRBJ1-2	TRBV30	CALTARRGYTF	TGTGCCCTGACAGCGCGCCGCGGCTACACCTTC
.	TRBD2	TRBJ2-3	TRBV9	CASSPPPGGASDTQYF	TGTGCCAGCAGCCCCCCGCCGGGGGGGGCATCGGATACGCAGTATTTT
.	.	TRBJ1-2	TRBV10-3	CAISESAAGDGYTF	TGTGCCATCAGTGAGTCGGCGGCAGGGGATGGCTACACCTTC
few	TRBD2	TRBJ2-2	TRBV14	CASSTGTSGRTNTGELFF	TGTGCCAGCAGCACCGGGACTAGCGGGAGGACGAACACCGGGGAGCTGTTTTTT
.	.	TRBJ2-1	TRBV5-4	CASSTGAHNEQFF	TGTGCCAGCAGCACTGGAGCGCACAATGAGCAGTTCTTC
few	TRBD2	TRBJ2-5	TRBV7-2	CASSIASSGGAETQYF	TGTGCCAGCAGCATAGCTAGTAGCGGGGGGGCGGAGACCCAGTACTTC
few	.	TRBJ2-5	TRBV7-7	CASSLALGRGETQYF	TGTGCTAGCAGCTTAGCCCTCGGCAGGGGAGAGACCCAGTACTTC
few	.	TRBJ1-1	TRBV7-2	CASSQVRYTEAFF	TGCGCCAGCAGCCAAGTTAGGTACACTGAAGCTTTCTTT
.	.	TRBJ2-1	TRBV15	CATSRDLGNRVNEQFF	TGTGCCACCAGCAGAGATTTAGGAAACCGGGTCAATGAGCAGTTCTTC
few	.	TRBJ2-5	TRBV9	CASSVFEQETQYF	TGTGCCAGCAGCGTCTTCGAGCAAGAGACCCAGTACTTC
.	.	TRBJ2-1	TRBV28	CATFDREVNEQFF	TGTGCTACATTCGACAGGGAGGTCAATGAGCAGTTCTTC
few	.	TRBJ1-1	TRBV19	CASKSMNTEAFF	TGTGCCAGTAAAAGTATGAACACTGAAGCTTTCTTT
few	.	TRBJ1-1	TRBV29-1	CSVEEWDTMLGTEAFF	TGCAGCGTTGAAGAGTGGGACACCATGTTGGGCACTGAAGCTTTCTTT
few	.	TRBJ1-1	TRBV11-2	CASSSRTSMNTEAFF	TGTGCCAGCAGCTCAAGGACATCCATGAACACTGAAGCTTTCTTT
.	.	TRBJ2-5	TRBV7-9	CASSLNPLMVEETQYF	TGTGCCAGCAGCTTAAACCCCCTCATGGTAGAAGAGACCCAGTACTTC
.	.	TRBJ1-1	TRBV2	CASSVNKWDTEAFF	TGTGCCAGCAGTGTCAATAAGTGGGACACTGAAGCTTTCTTT
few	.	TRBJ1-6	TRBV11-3	CASSLVTASYPNSPLHF	TGTGCCAGCAGCTTAGTTACAGCGAGTTATCCTAATTCACCCCTCCACTTT
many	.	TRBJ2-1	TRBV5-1	CASSSKADSYNEQFF	TGCGCCAGCAGCTCAAAAGCGGACTCCTACAATGAGCAGTTCTTC
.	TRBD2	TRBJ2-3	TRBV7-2	CASSLDSSGRGSDTQYF	TGTGCCAGCAGCTTAGATTCTTCCGGGAGGGGGTCAGATACGCAGTATTTT
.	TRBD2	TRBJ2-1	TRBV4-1	CASSHVAGGRSYNEQFF	TGCGCCAGCAGTCACGTAGCGGGGGGCCGCTCCTACAATGAGCAGTTCTTC
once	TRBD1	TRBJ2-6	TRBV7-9	CASSLLTGLGTGANVLTF	TGTGCCAGCAGCTTATTGACAGGGCTCGGAACTGGGGCCAACGTCCTGACTTTC
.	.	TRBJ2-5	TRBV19	CASKSGQETQYF	TGTGCCAGTAAGAGCGGGCAAGAGACCCAGTACTTC
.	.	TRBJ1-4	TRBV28	CASSWEGKLFF	TGTGCCAGCAGTTGGGAAGGAAAACTGTTTTTT
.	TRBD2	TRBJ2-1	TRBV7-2	CASSFPSGGASEQFF	TGTGCCAGCAGCTTCCCTAGCGGGGGGGCCAGTGAGCAGTTCTTC
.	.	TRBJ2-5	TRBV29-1	CSHEGMDTETQYF	TGCAGCCATGAAGGGATGGACACTGAGACCCAGTACTTC
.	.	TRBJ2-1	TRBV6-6	CASSFRGGDEQFF	TGTGCCAGCAGTTTCAGGGGCGGGGATGAGCAGTTCTTC
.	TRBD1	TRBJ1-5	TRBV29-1	CSAGTGDQPQHF	TGCAGCGCGGGGACAGGGGATCAGCCCCAGCATTTT
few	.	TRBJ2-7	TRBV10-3	CASQGPGGDYEQYF	TGTGCCTCTCAGGGACCCGGTGGGGACTACGAGCAGTACTTC
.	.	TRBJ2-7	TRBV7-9	CASSLKGTEFYEQYF	TGTGCCAGCAGCCTAAAGGGGACTGAGTTCTACGAGCAGTACTTC
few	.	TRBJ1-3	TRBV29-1	CSAGFLSGNTIYF	TGCAGCGCAGGGTTTCTCTCTGGAAACACCATATATTTT
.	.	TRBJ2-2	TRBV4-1	CASSPGPNTGELFF	TGCGCCAGCAGCCCAGGACCAAACACCGGGGAGCTGTTTTTT